The present T cell receptor beta chain was sequenced within a study of control samples from healthy donors and cancer patients. Trimming removed 5 bases at V and 2 bases at J, with 8 bases between. CDR1 is MNHEY, CDR2 SVGAGI, per germline. The length of the CDR3 is 13 residues. Method: immunoSEQ multiplex PCR; TCRdb's copy keeps in-frame clones and lacks some. The sample contains roughly 80,000 clones, 88% of which appear only once. This clonotype was obtained from a woman in her 50s in good health. The chain uses TRBV6-5 and TRBJ2-3; no firm D call. Sequenced: blood. CDR3 loop: CASSPEPTDTQYF. The CDR3 nucleotides read TGTGCCAGCAGTCCGGAACCCACAGATACGCAGTATTTT.